What follows are 22 T cell receptor beta chains derived from one specimen sequenced in a study of regulatory T cells in long-lasting Graves disease. The time point is: newly diagnosed GD, antithyroid drugs for less than 3 months. The TCR library was made from RNA extracted from PBMCs. Both iRepertoire HTBI primers and Arm-PCR of CDR3 regions were used to build the TCR beta libraries. TCRdb redid the calling of the multiplex PCR reads with MiXCR, one entry per CDR3 protein. The table has approximately 440,000 distinct CDR3 sequences, around 15% seen once. These data also formed part of another study, on T cells in Graves' hyperthyroidism and ophthalmopathy.

Sequences were derived from peripheral blood mononuclear cells (PBMCs), sampled at new diagnosis, from a patient treated with antithyroid drugs. Receptor source: a man in his forties or fifties with Graves disease.

This clonotype occurred many times. The chain links TRBV20-1 to TRBJ2-4; D uncertain. In germline, CDR1 is DFQATT, CDR2 SNEGSKA (reference sequence). The germline V and J ends were trimmed by 6 bases and 5 bases, with 20 bases remaining between them. The CDR3 has 15 residues. The chain's CDR3 is CSATPGPPWENIQYF. The CDR3 region has the DNA TGCAGTGCCACACCGGGTCCCCCCTGGGAAAACATTCAGTACTTC.

This clonotype showed up many times. The J gene is TRBJ2-1, the V gene TRBV9; 9 bases map to TRBD1. The CDR3 has 15 amino acids. With V trimmed by 3 bases and J by 9 bases, 10 bases remained unmatched. Germline CDR1 and CDR2: SGDLS and YYNGEE. The CDR3 nucleotides read TGTGCCAGCAGCGCACCACAGGGGGCGAGGGGTGAGCAGTTCTTC. As protein: CASSAPQGARGEQFF.

This clonotype was detected a few times. The genes are TRBV5-6 and TRBJ2-7; 7 bases are a match to TRBD1. Germline CDR1 SGHDT, CDR2 YYEEEE. Germline trimming cut 2 bases from V and 3 bases from J; bases unmatched to any gene: 5. CDR3 length equals 14 residues. CDR3 nucleotides: TGTGCCAGCAGCTTACAGGGGAATAACTACGAGCAGTACTTC. This codes for CASSLQGNNYEQYF.

The CDR3 nucleotides are TGTGCCAGCAGCGTAGCCCTCCCCGGCAACTATGGCTACACCTTC. Protein product: CASSVALPGNYGYTF. The rearrangement uses TRBV9 and TRBJ1-2; the D is unclear. The germline gives CDR1 SGDLS, CDR2 YYNGEE. Between the trimmed V and J ends, which lost 0 bases and 2 bases, there was a span of 11 bases. The CDR3 consists of 15 residues.

This clonotype has just a few counts. The rearrangement joins TRBV2 to TRBJ2-2; 7 positions agree with TRBD1. CDR1 SNHLY and CDR2 FYNNEI come from the germline V gene. Germline trimming cut 7 bases from V and 6 bases from J; bases unmatched to any gene: 5. CDR3 length: 13 residues. CDR3 sequence: CASKGAKAGELFF. DNA for the CDR3: TGTGCCAGCAAGGGGGCGAAAGCCGGGGAGCTGTTTTTT.

This clonotype was detected only a few times. The rearrangement joins TRBV18 to TRBJ2-7; D gene uncertain. V dropped 3 bases and J dropped 2 bases, with 14 bases sitting between them. The CDR3 totals 15 residues. The germline V gene has CDR1 KGHSH and CDR2 LQKENI. In DNA form, the CDR3 reads TGTGCCAGCTCACCGGCCGGAGACAAGACCTACGAGCAGTACTTC. Amino acids: CASSPAGDKTYEQYF. Filled out from reference TRBV18 and TRBJ2-7, the complete variable domain reads NAGVMQNPRHLVRRRGQEARLRCSPMKGHSHVYWYRQLPEEGLKFMVYLQKENIIDESGMPKERFSAEFPKEGPSILRIQQVVRGDSAAYFCASSPAGDKTYEQYFGPGTRLTVT.

This clonotype was recorded at least ten times. The chain has TRBV6-1 and TRBJ2-1; D remains ambiguous. V was shortened by 8 bases and J by 6 bases, with 20 bases between the two germline ends. The CDR3 totals 15 residues. Germline V CDR1 and CDR2: MNHNS, SASEGT. This chain's CDR3 is CASGPPRARGNEQFF. Written as DNA, the CDR3 is TGTGCCAGCGGGCCCCCCCGGGCCCGTGGCAATGAGCAGTTCTTC.

This clonotype was counted between two and nine times. The chain couples TRBV27 to TRBJ1-2; D gene unclear. Germline V CDR1 and CDR2: MNHEY, SMNVEV (reference sequence). Trimming took off 3 bases at V and 2 bases at J, with 10 bases between the two ends. The CDR3 has 14 residues. This CDR3 is CASSFLGSNYGYTF. In DNA, the CDR3 is TGTGCCAGCAGTTTTTTGGGATCCAACTATGGCTACACCTTC.

This clonotype occurred many times. This chain links TRBV2 with TRBJ2-5; D is undetermined. The V gene lost 6 bases and the J gene lost 5 bases, with 16 bases spanning the gap. Germline lookup yields CDR1 SNHLY and CDR2 FYNNEI. This CDR3 spans 14 amino acids. The CDR3 nucleotides are TGTGCCAGCAGCCCCTGGGTATCGGTTGAGACCCAGTACTTC. Its protein is CASSPWVSVETQYF. Combining the CDR3 with reference TRBV2 and TRBJ2-5 gives the whole variable domain EPEVTQTPSHQVTQMGQEVILRCVPISNHLYFYWYRQILGQKVEFLVSFYNNEISEKSEIFDDQFSVERPDGSNFTLKIRSTKLEDSAMYFCASSPWVSVETQYFGPGTRLLVL.

This clonotype was seen more than once but under ten times. V is TRBV20-1 and J is TRBJ2-1; D remains ambiguous. The V gene's germline CDR1 is DFQATT and CDR2 SNEGSKA (reference sequence). This CDR3 region has 12 residues. Deletions cut 6 bases from V and 0 bases from J, with 6 bases between. The CDR3 is CSATGSYNEQFF. CDR3 coding DNA: TGCAGTGCCACGGGCTCCTACAATGAGCAGTTCTTC.

Ten or more counts support this clonotype. The chain links TRBV14 to TRBJ2-1; 8 bases fit TRBD2. This CDR3 region has 15 residues. J gave up 10 bases and V 1 base, and 9 bases lay outside the gene matches. CDR1 SGHDN and CDR2 FVKESK come from the germline V gene. CDR3 DNA: TGTGCCAGCAGCCAAGTAGTCGGGAGGGCCAGGGAGCAGTTCTTC. Translating gives CASSQVVGRAREQFF.

This clonotype turned up a few times. This chain links TRBV13 with TRBJ2-5, with no clear D. The CDR3 spans 14 residues. Germline V CDR1 and CDR2: PRHDT, FYEKMQ (reference sequence). Trimming cost V 5 bases and J 4 bases, with 14 bases left between them. The CDR3 loop is CASSLLGSGETQYF. CDR3 nucleotides: TGTGCCAGCAGCCTTTTGGGTTCCGGAGAGACCCAGTACTTC.

This clonotype was seen a handful of times. The chain recombines TRBV6-1 with TRBJ1-6; TRBD1 might be the D (6 bases). This CDR3 region has 14 residues. Trimming took off 9 bases at V and 2 bases at J, with 11 bases between the two ends. From germline, CDR1 is MNHNS and CDR2 SASEGT. CDR3 DNA: TGTGCCAGTAAAACAGGGACCTATAATTCACCCCTCCACTTT. Translated: CASKTGTYNSPLHF.

This clonotype was seen a few times. This chain links TRBV12-5 with TRBJ2-1, with 9 bases lining up with TRBD2. There are 15 residues in the CDR3. Per germline, CDR1 LGHNT and CDR2 FRNRAP. With 6 bases clipped from V and 8 bases from J, the junction kept 11 bases outside the gene matches. CDR3 in DNA: TGTGCTAGTGGCACTGGCGGCGGGAGGGTCGATGAGCAGTTCTTC. The encoded protein is CASGTGGGRVDEQFF. The variable domain in full, with the rest retrieved from reference TRBV12-5 and TRBJ2-1, is DARVTQTPRHKVTEMGQEVTMRCQPILGHNTVFWYRQTMMQGLELLAYFRNRAPLDDSGMPKDRFSAEMPDATLATLKIQPSEPRDSAVYFCASGTGGGRVDEQFFGPGTRLTVL.

This clonotype was recorded at least ten times. The rearrangement joins TRBV20-1 to TRBJ2-7; no firm D call. The CDR3 spans 10 residues. CDR1 is DFQATT and CDR2 is SNEGSKA in the germline V gene (reference sequence). The V end was cut by 4 bases, the J end by 0 bases, with 1 base between. The CDR3 protein is CSANSYEQYF. The CDR3 DNA sequence: TGCAGTGCTAACTCCTACGAGCAGTACTTC.

The sample holds a few counts of this clonotype. V and J are TRBV29-1 and TRBJ2-2; 8 bases match TRBD1. This CDR3 is 12 amino acids long. Germline values: CDR1 SQVTM, CDR2 ANQGSEA. Losses at the gene ends were 6 bases for V and 5 bases for J; bases not matched to a gene: 2. Here the CDR3 DNA reads TGCAGCGTCCGACAGGGGACCGGGGAGCTGTTTTTT. Encoded protein: CSVRQGTGELFF.

Many counts were recorded for this clonotype. The CDR3 sequence is CASSQVTGYSPLHF. The CDR3 DNA follows: TGTGCCAGCAGCCAAGTTACAGGGTACTCACCCCTCCACTTT. The rearrangement joins TRBV3-1 to TRBJ1-6, with D tentatively TRBD1 (6 bases). V dropped 1 base and J dropped 10 bases, with 11 bases sitting between them. CDR3 length: 14 amino acids. The germline gives CDR1 LGHDT, CDR2 YNNKEL (reference sequence).

This clonotype has at least ten counts. The chain uses TRBV12-3 or TRBV12-4 and TRBJ2-3; TRBD2 is a possible D gene (5 bases). The ends were cut back, 5 bases at V and 9 bases at J, with 15 bases in the middle. CDR3 length equals 13 residues. CDR3 sequence reads: CASSPLVGGTQYF. The CDR3 DNA reads as TGTGCCAGCAGTCCCCTGGTTGGAGGCACGCAGTATTTT.

This clonotype was seen more than once but under ten times. V is TRBV5-5 and J is TRBJ1-3, with D maybe TRBD1 (5 bases). CDR1 is SGHKS, CDR2 YYEKEE, per germline (reference sequence). Trimming pared 0 bases from V and 1 base from J, leaving 11 bases between. There are 16 residues in the CDR3. The CDR3 bases are TGTGCCAGCAGCTTGGGACAGTTGAGTTCTGGAAACACCATATATTTT. Protein sequence: CASSLGQLSSGNTIYF.

The CDR3 here is CASSPHGGGSYEQYF. Written as DNA, the CDR3 is TGTGCCAGTAGTCCCCATGGAGGCGGATCCTACGAGCAGTACTTC. The V call is TRBV19, the J call TRBJ2-7; TRBD2 might be the D (5 bases). Germline V gives CDR1 LNHDA, CDR2 SQIVND (reference sequence). The ends were cut back, 5 bases at V and 1 base at J, with 15 bases in the middle. This CDR3 contains 15 residues.

This clonotype was picked up many times. J is TRBJ2-3 and V is TRBV12-5; no firm D call. The CDR3 sequence is 14 residues long. Germline CDR1 reads LGHNT; CDR2 reads FRNRAP. The V end was cut by 2 bases, the J end by 8 bases, with 14 bases between. The CDR3 nucleotides are TGTGCTAGTGGTTTGACCACCCGCTTGAGTACGCAGTATTTT. Its translation is CASGLTTRLSTQYF.

This clonotype turned up a few times. The chain joins TRBV28 to TRBJ1-4; a weak D match, TRBD1 (6 bases). Per the germline V gene, CDR1 is MDHEN and CDR2 is SYDVKM. The CDR3 spans 14 residues. V dropped 2 bases and J dropped 4 bases, with 8 bases sitting between them. CDR3 in amino acids: CASSLDRINEKLFF. The CDR3 DNA sequence: TGTGCCAGCAGTTTAGACAGGATTAATGAAAAACTGTTTTTT.